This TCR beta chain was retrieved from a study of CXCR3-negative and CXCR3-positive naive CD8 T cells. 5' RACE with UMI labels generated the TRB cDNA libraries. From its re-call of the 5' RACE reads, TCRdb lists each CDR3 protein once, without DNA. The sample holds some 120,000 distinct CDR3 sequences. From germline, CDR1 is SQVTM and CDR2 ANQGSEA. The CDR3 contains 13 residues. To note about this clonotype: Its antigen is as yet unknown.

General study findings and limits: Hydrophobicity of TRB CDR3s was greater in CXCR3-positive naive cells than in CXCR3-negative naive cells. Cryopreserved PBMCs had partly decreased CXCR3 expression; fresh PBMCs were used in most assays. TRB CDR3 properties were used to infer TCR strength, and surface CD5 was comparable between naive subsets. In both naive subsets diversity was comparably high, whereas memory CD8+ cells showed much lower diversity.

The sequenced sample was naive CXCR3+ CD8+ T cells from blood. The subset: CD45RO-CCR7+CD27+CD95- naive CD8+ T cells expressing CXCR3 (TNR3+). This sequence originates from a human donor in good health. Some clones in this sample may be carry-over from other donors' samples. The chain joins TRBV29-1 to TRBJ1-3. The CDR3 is CSGRLWSGNTIYF.